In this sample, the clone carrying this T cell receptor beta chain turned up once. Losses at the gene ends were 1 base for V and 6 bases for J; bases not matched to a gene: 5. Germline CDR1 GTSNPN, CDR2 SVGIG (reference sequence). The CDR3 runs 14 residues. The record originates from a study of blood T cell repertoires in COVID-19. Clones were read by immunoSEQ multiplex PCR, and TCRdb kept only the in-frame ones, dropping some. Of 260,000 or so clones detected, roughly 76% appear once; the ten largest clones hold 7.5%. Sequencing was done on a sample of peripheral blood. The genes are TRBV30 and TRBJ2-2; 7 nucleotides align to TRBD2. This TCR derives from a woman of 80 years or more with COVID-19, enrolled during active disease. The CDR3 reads CAWSGWAGAGELFF. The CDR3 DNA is TGTGCCTGGAGTGGGTGGGCGGGAGCCGGGGAGCTGTTTTTT.